The present TCR beta chain was sequenced within a study of T cells in Graves' hyperthyroidism and ophthalmopathy. Regarding the study as a whole: Clonotypes that were expanded in thyroid above 0.001 mostly appeared in blood too.

The length of the CDR3 is 13 residues. Trimming took off 2 bases at V and 5 bases at J, with 12 bases between the two ends. Looked up from germline, CDR1 is SQVTM and CDR2 is ANQGSEA. Absent ophthalmopathy progression within 18 months defined stable Graves' hyperthyroidism. These patients, aged 18 to 65, had recently diagnosed hyperthyroidism lasting under 2 months. Of note for this clonotype: Its antigen is unknown.

The CDR3 regions of TCR beta were amplified from RNA transcripts. When the TCR CDR3 underwent first-round RT-PCR, the HTBI primer set was used. TCRdb re-analysed the multiplex PCR reads in MiXCR, keeping a single row per CDR3 protein. The sample has about 98,000 distinct CDR3 sequences, approximately 39% seen once. Sample: peripheral blood or thyroid tissue (not recorded which). The V and J genes are TRBV29-1 and TRBJ2-5; D remains ambiguous. This sequence was found in a woman aged 25 to 39 with Graves' hyperthyroidism. CDR3 DNA: TGCAGCGTTGAAAGGCTAGTAGTGGAGACCCAGTACTTC. This sequence encodes CSVERLVVETQYF.